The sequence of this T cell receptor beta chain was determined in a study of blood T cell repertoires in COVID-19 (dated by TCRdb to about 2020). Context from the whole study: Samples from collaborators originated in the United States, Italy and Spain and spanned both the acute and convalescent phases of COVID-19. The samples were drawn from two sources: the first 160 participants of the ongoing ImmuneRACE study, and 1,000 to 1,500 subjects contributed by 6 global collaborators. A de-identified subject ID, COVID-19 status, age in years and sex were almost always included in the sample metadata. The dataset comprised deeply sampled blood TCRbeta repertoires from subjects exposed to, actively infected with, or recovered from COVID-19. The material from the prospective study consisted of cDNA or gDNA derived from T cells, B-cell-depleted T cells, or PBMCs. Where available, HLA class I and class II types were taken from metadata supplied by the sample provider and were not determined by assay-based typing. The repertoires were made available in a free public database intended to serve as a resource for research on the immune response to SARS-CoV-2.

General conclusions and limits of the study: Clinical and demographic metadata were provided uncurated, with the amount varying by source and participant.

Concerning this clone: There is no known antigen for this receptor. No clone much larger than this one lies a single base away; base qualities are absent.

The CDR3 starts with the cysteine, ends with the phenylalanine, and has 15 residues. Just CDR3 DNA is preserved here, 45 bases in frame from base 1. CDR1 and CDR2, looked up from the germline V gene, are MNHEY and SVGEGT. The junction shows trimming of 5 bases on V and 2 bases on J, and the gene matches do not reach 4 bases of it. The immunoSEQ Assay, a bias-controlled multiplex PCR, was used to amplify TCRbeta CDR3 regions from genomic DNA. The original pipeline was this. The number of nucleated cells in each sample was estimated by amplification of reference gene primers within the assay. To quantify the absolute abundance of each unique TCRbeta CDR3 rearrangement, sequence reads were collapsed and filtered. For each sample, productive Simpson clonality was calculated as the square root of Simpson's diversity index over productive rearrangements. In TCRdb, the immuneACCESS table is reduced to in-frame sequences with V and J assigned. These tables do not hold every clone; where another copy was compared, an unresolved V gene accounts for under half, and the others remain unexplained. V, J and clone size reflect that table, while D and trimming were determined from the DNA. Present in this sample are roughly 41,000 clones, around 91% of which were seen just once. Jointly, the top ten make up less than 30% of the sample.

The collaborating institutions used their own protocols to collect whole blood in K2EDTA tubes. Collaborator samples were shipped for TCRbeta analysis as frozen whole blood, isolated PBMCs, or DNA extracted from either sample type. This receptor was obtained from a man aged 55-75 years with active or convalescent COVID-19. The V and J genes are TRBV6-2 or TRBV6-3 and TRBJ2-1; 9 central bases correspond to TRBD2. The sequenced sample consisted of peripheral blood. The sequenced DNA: TGTGCCAGCAGTCTGGCGGGAGGGACCTACAATGAGCAGTTCTTC. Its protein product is CASSLAGGTYNEQFF.